This T cell receptor beta chain was profiled in a study of blood T cell repertoires in COVID-19. In the original workflow: How many nucleated cells were present was estimated from reference gene primer amplification. The repertoire was sequenced with immunoSEQ multiplex PCR; TCRdb's copy has only in-frame clones and lacks some. That table gives V, J and clone size, and the DNA gave D and trimming. In the table there are 200,000 to 300,000 clones, 80% to 90% of which are singletons. Germline loops: CDR1 SGHNT, CDR2 YENEEA. Between the trimmed V and J ends, which lost 4 bases and 7 bases, there was a span of 10 bases. The CDR3 contains 12 residues.

This receptor was identified in a young man with active or convalescent COVID-19. This chain joins TRBV11-3 and TRBJ1-2, with D maybe TRBD1 (6 bases). Sequencing used peripheral blood. Here the CDR3 reads CASSYRVGGYTF. DNA of the CDR3: TGTGCCAGCAGCTACAGGGTGGGTGGCTACACCTTC.